A single sample gave rise to the 29 T cell receptor beta chains below, sequenced in a study of breast tumors, draining lymph nodes, adjacent tissues. Samples came from axillary lymph nodes draining the breast cancer. TCRdb re-called the multiplex PCR reads through MiXCR, storing one row per CDR3 protein. The table records 150,000 to 200,000 distinct CDR3 sequences, 30% to 35% of them present only once. Input material: axillary lymph node tissue. The receptors shown here come from a female donor with breast cancer. Some clones in this sample may be carry-over from other donors' samples.

This clonotype was counted many times. The rearrangement joins TRBV15 to TRBJ1-5; a possible D gene is TRBD1 (5 bases). CDR1 and CDR2 from the germline V gene are LNHNV and YYDKDF (reference sequence). The V end was cut by 1 base, the J end by 1 base, with 11 bases between. The CDR3 runs to 16 residues. The DNA for the CDR3 is TGTGCCACCAGCAGAGTTGGGGGGGTCAGCAATCAGCCCCAGCATTTT. It encodes CATSRVGGVSNQPQHF.

This clonotype appeared many times. V gene TRBV18 combines with J gene TRBJ1-5, with D unclear. The germline V and J ends were trimmed by 3 bases and 5 bases, with 8 bases remaining between them. The CDR3 extends over 13 amino acids. Germline values: CDR1 KGHSH, CDR2 LQKENI. DNA of the CDR3: TGTGCCAGCTCACCGGGCGGAGATCAGCCCCAGCATTTT. It specifies CASSPGGDQPQHF.

For the CDR3, the DNA is TGTGCCAGCAGCGCGCCCCGGGACAGTTACAATGAGCAGTTCTTC. This codes for CASSAPRDSYNEQFF. This chain uses TRBV13 with TRBJ2-1, with TRBD1 matching 7 bases. CDR1 and CDR2 from the germline V gene are PRHDT and FYEKMQ (reference sequence). The CDR3 spans 15 residues. Trimming at V came to 5 bases and at J to 4 bases, leaving 8 bases not matched to a gene.

This clonotype was found many times. The chain couples TRBV12-3 or TRBV12-4 to TRBJ1-2, with D unclear. The CDR3 has 13 residues. Trimming left V 4 bases short and J 2 bases short, with 8 bases between. CDR3 sequence (DNA): TGTGCCAGCAGTTCCACGGGGAACTATGGCTACACCTTC. Translated: CASSSTGNYGYTF.

Concerning this clonotype: Germline and junction disagree at one end, which may indicate a read error. The chain uses TRBV4-3 and TRBJ2-2, with a possible D match to TRBD2 (5 bases). The CDR3 consists of 16 residues. CDR1 is LGHNA and CDR2 is YSLEER in the germline V gene. The CDR3 DNA reads as TGCGCCAGCAGCCCCTCGGAGTGGGCCGGAACCGGGGAGCCGTTTTTT. It specifies CASSPSEWAGTGEPFF.

V usage is TRBV4-1 and J usage is TRBJ1-1, with D maybe TRBD1 (5 bases). Per the germline V gene, CDR1 is MGHRA and CDR2 is YSYEKL. This CDR3 region has 15 residues. The V end lost 1 base, the J end lost 3 bases, and 12 bases lay between the germline ends. This chain's CDR3 is CASSQGDRGYTEAFF. The CDR3 DNA reads TGCGCCAGCAGCCAAGGAGACCGGGGCTACACTGAAGCTTTCTTT.

This clonotype showed up just a few times. Given the absence of the conserved phenylalanine or tryptophan at the CDR3 end, a read error is likely. V is TRBV27 and J is TRBJ2-7; D is perhaps TRBD2 (6 bases). The CDR3 length is 13 residues. Germline values: CDR1 MNHEY, CDR2 SMNVEV (reference sequence). V was trimmed by 2 bases and J by 5 bases, leaving 10 bases between them. DNA of the CDR3: TGTGCCAGCAGTTTAGCAGGGACTGACGAGCAGTACCTC. Protein product: CASSLAGTDEQYL.

This clonotype was recorded many times. The CDR3 here is CASSRQRGQGPRDTQYF. DNA for the CDR3: TGTGCCAGCAGCCGCCAACGGGGACAGGGACCGCGCGATACGCAGTATTTT. The chain is built from TRBV4-2 and TRBJ2-3, with 9 nucleotides matching TRBD1. V dropped 4 bases and J dropped 6; count of bases not matched to a gene: 14. CDR1 is LGHNA and CDR2 is YNFKEQ in the germline V gene. CDR3 size: 17 residues.

This clonotype has at least ten counts. The chain employs TRBV15 and TRBJ2-5, with D possibly TRBD2 on 7 matching bases. The CDR3 runs to 18 residues. Germline assignment: CDR1 LNHNV and CDR2 YYDKDF (reference sequence). V was shortened by 1 base and J by 3 bases, with 21 bases between the two germline ends. The CDR3 here is CATSRGGGTGGGEETQYF. In DNA, the CDR3 is TGTGCCACCAGCAGAGGGGGGGGGACGGGGGGCGGCGAAGAGACCCAGTACTTC.

This clonotype was observed at least ten times. This chain joins TRBV5-1 and TRBJ2-2; D gene ambiguous. CDR3 length: 13 amino acids. Germline values: CDR1 SGHRS, CDR2 YFSETQ. The V end was cut by 6 bases, the J end by 0 bases, with 6 bases between. CDR3 protein: CASTGPNTGELFF. The CDR3 nucleotides read TGCGCCAGCACAGGACCGAACACCGGGGAGCTGTTTTTT.

The J gene is TRBJ2-1, the V gene TRBV6-1; perhaps D is TRBD1 or TRBD2 (5 bases each). Germline lookup yields CDR1 MNHNS and CDR2 SASEGT. V lost 8 bases, J lost 6 bases, and 14 bases lay in between. The CDR3 is made up of 13 amino acids. In nucleotides, the CDR3 is TGTGCCAGCCGCGGGCAGGGTAGCAATGAGCAGTTCTTC. Protein: CASRGQGSNEQFF.

J is TRBJ2-3 and V is TRBV19, with D perhaps matching TRBD2 (6 bases). With 3 bases removed from V and 2 bases from J, the gap between germline ends came to 12 bases. This CDR3 region has 15 residues. Germline V lookup: CDR1 LNHDA, CDR2 SQIVND (reference sequence). CDR3 residues: CASSMEGRYTDTQYF. The CDR3 nucleotides read TGTGCCAGTAGTATGGAGGGGAGGTACACAGATACGCAGTATTTT.

This clonotype has at least ten counts. The chain employs TRBV7-8 and TRBJ2-3; 8 bases are shared with TRBD2. CDR3 length equals 19 residues. The V gene end was trimmed by 3 bases and the J gene end by 0 bases; junction bases not matched to a gene: 14. Germline V gene sequence: CDR1 SGHVS, CDR2 FQNEAQ. The CDR3 loop reads CASSFYGGRKDSSTDTQYF. The CDR3 coding sequence is TGTGCCAGCAGCTTTTACGGCGGGAGGAAAGATTCTAGCACAGATACGCAGTATTTT.

This clonotype was recorded many times. The V call is TRBV2, the J call TRBJ2-1; TRBD2 aligns across 11 bases. The CDR3 runs 14 residues. Germline loops: CDR1 SNHLY, CDR2 FYNNEI. The CDR3 loop is CAIKGTSGPNEQFF. The CDR3 DNA is TGTGCGATAAAAGGGACTAGCGGCCCCAATGAGCAGTTCTTC.

A word on this clonotype: The missing conserved phenylalanine or tryptophan at the end of this CDR3 makes a read error likely. The DNA is omitted, as the CDR3 cannot be located on it reliably, and the CDR3 follows TCRdb's listing. The rearrangement joins TRBV7-3 to TRBJ2-6; the DNA was not compared with TRBD1, the D call given in the table. The germline V gene encodes CDR1 SGHTA and CDR2 FQGTGA. The CDR3 is 10 residues long, counting both termini. The CDR3 here is CASSLGGTGV.

A note on this clonotype: Just one base apart from a much larger clone, this may be a read error. This chain connects TRBV9 to TRBJ2-5, with 12 nucleotides matching TRBD2. The CDR3 runs 17 residues. Germline loops: CDR1 SGDLS, CDR2 YYNGEE. The CDR3 protein is CASARLAGDRHQETQHF. For the CDR3, the DNA is TGTGCCAGCGCCCGACTAGCGGGGGACCGACACCAAGAGACCCAGCACTTC.

This clonotype was detected only once. The V and J genes are TRBV6-5 and TRBJ2-5, with D possibly TRBD1 on 5 matching bases. V lost 4 bases to trimming and J lost 5 bases, with 14 bases between them. CDR3 size: 14 residues. Germline CDR1 and CDR2: MNHEY and SVGAGI. CDR3 nucleotides: TGTGCCAGCAGTTTGACAGATTTAAGGGAGACCCAGTACTTC. Its protein is CASSLTDLRETQYF.

This clonotype has ten or more counts. V gene TRBV7-6 combines with J gene TRBJ2-5, with 9 bases lining up with TRBD2. V shed 5 bases, J shed 4 bases, and the junction held 23 bases outside the gene matches. The length of the CDR3 is 20 residues. Per germline, CDR1 SGHVS and CDR2 FNYEAQ. CDR3 sequence (DNA): TGTGCCAGCAGCCCACATCCACCCCTAGCGGGAATCTGGCTCGGAGAGACCCAGTACTTC. It specifies CASSPHPPLAGIWLGETQYF.

This clonotype was seen repeatedly, ten times or more. The rearrangement links TRBV5-6 to TRBJ1-6, with 7 positions matching TRBD1. The CDR3 is 14 amino acids. The ends lost 4 bases at V and 9 bases at J; junction bases unmatched: 7. The germline gives CDR1 SGHDT, CDR2 YYEEEE. CDR3 region: CASSATGVSSPLHF. DNA of the CDR3: TGTGCCAGCAGCGCCACAGGGGTGAGTTCACCCCTCCACTTT.

This chain joins TRBV11-2 and TRBJ2-1, with 8 nucleotides matching TRBD1. CDR3 length: 14 residues. Germline V gene lookup returns CDR1 SGHAT and CDR2 FQNNGV. J gave up 9 bases and V 1 base, and 5 bases lay outside the gene matches. DNA for the CDR3: TGTGCCAGCAGCTTAGGTCAGGGGGCAAGTGAGCAGTTCTTC. This encodes CASSLGQGASEQFF.

This chain joins TRBV27 and TRBJ1-4, with D possibly matching TRBD1 (5 bases). The CDR3 extends over 13 amino acids. Per the germline V gene, CDR1 is MNHEY and CDR2 is SMNVEV (reference sequence). Trimming removed 6 bases from V and 4 bases from J, with 9 bases in between. CDR3 amino acids: CASSGAFNEKLFF. The CDR3, as DNA: TGTGCCAGCAGCGGGGCCTTTAATGAAAAACTGTTTTTT.

This clonotype appeared many times. The rearrangement links TRBV5-6 to TRBJ2-7; D possibly corresponds to TRBD1 (6 bases). CDR1 SGHDT and CDR2 YYEEEE come from the germline V gene. V shed 6 bases and J shed 0 bases, with 25 bases lying between them. The CDR3 contains 18 residues. The CDR3 loop reads CASTSRGTVYFPSYEQYF. CDR3 coding DNA: TGTGCCAGCACTTCCAGGGGCACCGTATACTTTCCCTCCTACGAGCAGTACTTC.

This clonotype was recorded many times. The chain is built from TRBV4-1 and TRBJ1-4; 10 bases line up with TRBD1. This CDR3 contains 19 residues. From germline, CDR1 is MGHRA and CDR2 YSYEKL. The V and J ends lost 0 bases and 0 bases, in that order; junction bases with no gene match: 7. CDR3 in amino acids: CASSQDPGGTGATNEKLFF. In nucleotides, the CDR3 is TGCGCCAGCAGCCAAGATCCTGGTGGGACAGGGGCAACTAATGAAAAACTGTTTTTT.

This clonotype appeared many times. V gene TRBV2 combines with J gene TRBJ2-6; D might be TRBD2 (7 bases). The ends were cut back, 7 bases at V and 3 bases at J, with 19 bases in the middle. Per the germline V gene, CDR1 is SNHLY and CDR2 is FYNNEI. The CDR3 length is 17 residues. The CDR3 nucleotides are TGTGCCAGCAACTGGGGGGGGCGCGGTGGTGGGGCCAACGTCCTGACTTTC. Protein sequence: CASNWGGRGGGANVLTF.

This clonotype was seen ten or more times. The chain employs TRBV2 and TRBJ1-4; perhaps TRBD1 as D (6 bases). Looked up from germline, CDR1 is SNHLY and CDR2 is FYNNEI. Trimming removed 8 bases from V and 3 bases from J, with 13 bases in between. The CDR3 has 14 residues. The CDR3 spells CASGGGPPNEKLFF. Here the CDR3 DNA reads TGTGCCAGCGGAGGGGGGCCCCCTAATGAAAAACTGTTTTTT.

Ten or more counts support this clonotype. The V gene is TRBV20-1, the J gene TRBJ2-7; 9 bases agree with TRBD1. CDR3 length equals 12 residues. Trimming took 5 bases from V and 5 from J; bases not matched to a gene: 4. CDR1 is DFQATT, CDR2 SNEGSKA, per germline (reference sequence). The CDR3 DNA reads as TGCAGTGCTCCAGACAGGGGGAACGAGCAGTACTTC. It yields the protein CSAPDRGNEQYF.

Many counts were recorded for this clonotype. One end of the junction is discordant with germline, which a read error may explain. The chain recombines TRBV7-8 with TRBJ2-5; TRBD1 might be the D (5 bases). The CDR3 contains 17 residues. CDR1 and CDR2 from the germline V gene are SGHVS and FQNEAQ. The CDR3 sequence is CASSSGLRWASREPQYF. The DNA of the CDR3 is TGTGCCAGCAGCTCAGGGCTCAGGTGGGCCTCAAGAGAGCCCCAGTACTTC.

In its sample, this clonotype was seen many times. The J gene is TRBJ1-2, the V gene TRBV12-3 or TRBV12-4; D is uncertain. The CDR3 totals 16 residues. Trimming left V 5 bases short and J 4 bases short, with 20 bases between. The DNA for the CDR3 is TGTGCCAGCAGTCCGTTTGTGGGGAGAGATGTCTATGGCTACACCTTC. This gives the protein CASSPFVGRDVYGYTF.

J is TRBJ1-6 and V is TRBV19; D might be TRBD1 (6 bases). CDR1 is LNHDA, CDR2 SQIVND, per germline (reference sequence). V dropped 4 bases and J dropped 5 bases, with 12 bases sitting between them. The CDR3 loop spans 15 amino acids. The CDR3, as DNA: TGTGCCAGTAGTAGGGTGGGGGGCGATAATTCACCCCTCCACTTT. Translating it yields CASSRVGGDNSPLHF.